This record concerns one T cell receptor (beta chain) sequence. As yet, its antigen is unknown. The sample is drawn from a study of cytomegalovirus exposure and HLA in healthy donors. Study results and limitations: Some V segments could not be told apart, so they were left out, TRBV6-2 and TRBV6-3 among them.

The PCR had 60 Vbeta and 13 Jbeta primers. Produced via immunoSEQ multiplex PCR; TCRdb's table is partial and in-frame only. The sample comprises 95,000 to 150,000 clones, 60% to 75% of which are singletons, and nearly 3% rests with the top ten. Germline lookup yields CDR1 MNHEY and CDR2 SVGAGI. Trimming shortened V by 2 bases and J by 6 bases, and 20 bases separated the two germline ends. The CDR3 extends over 16 amino acids. The TCR originated in a woman in her 40s in good health and CMV-seropositive. Source material: PBMCs. The chain is built from TRBV6-5 and TRBJ2-7, with D perhaps matching TRBD2 (6 bases). CDR3 nucleotides: TGTGCCAGCAGTTACAATTCTGTATGGGGGGAGGTCGAGCAGTACTTC. This codes for CASSYNSVWGEVEQYF.